This T cell receptor (beta chain) was identified during a study of vaccination and CD4 T cells after COVID-19. In the study overall: Median draw time for post-COVID samples was 101 days post-diagnosis (range 35 to 161).

This clonotype was detected a few times. Its antigen is as yet unknown. Treatment of the sample: approximately nine-day PBMC culture with coronavirus spike peptide pools or control peptides (ViraFEST assay). After culture for around ten days, isolation of CD4+ T cells was performed by negative selection. The trim removed 4 bases at V and 4 bases at J, leaving 10 bases unmatched. CDR1 is DFQATT, CDR2 SNEGSKA, per germline (reference sequence). CDR3 length equals 15 residues. An Oncomine TCR Beta short-read assay was used to sequence the DNA from cultured CD4+ T cells. CD4+ T cells were cultured, and genomic DNA was extracted from them. TCRdb redid the calling of the PCR reads with MiXCR, one entry per CDR3 protein. The top ten hold approximately 6.1% of the sample, which has under 20,000 distinct CDR3 sequences, around 46% seen once. Findings of the study overall: Convalescent patients showed a median about 90% of reactive clones that were seen only post-vaccination.

The V gene is TRBV20-1, the J gene TRBJ2-5; TRBD2 agrees at 9 bases. This sample comprised CD4+ T cells from blood, cultured in vitro, obtained after SARS-CoV-2 vaccination. The sequence was collected from a human donor who had recovered from COVID-19. CDR3 sequence (DNA): TGCAGTGCTATGAGGACTAGCGCGAGATCAGAGACCCAGTACTTC. This codes for CSAMRTSARSETQYF.